One sample yielded the 14 T cell receptor beta chains listed below, sequenced in a study of blood T cell repertoires in COVID-19. Data came from immunoSEQ multiplex PCR; TCRdb stores just in-frame clones and leaves some out. The sample yields more than 90,000 clones, roughly 87% seen once. The specimen sequenced was peripheral blood. Source of these receptors: a human donor in a cohort sampled during active COVID-19.

This clone showed up just once. J is TRBJ1-2 and V is TRBV6-5, with 8 nucleotides matching TRBD1. Losses at the gene ends were 5 bases for V and 3 bases for J; bases not matched to a gene: 5. Germline-derived CDR1 and CDR2 are MNHEY and SVGAGI. The CDR3 is made up of 14 amino acids. The CDR3 region has the DNA TGTGCCAGCAGTCCTACAGGGGGGTACTATGGCTACACCTTC. Protein: CASSPTGGYYGYTF.

The rearrangement joins TRBV7-9 to TRBJ2-7; 8 bases fit TRBD1. The CDR3 extends over 16 amino acids. V was clipped by 1 base and J by 5 bases; unmatched bases: 10. The germline V gene has CDR1 SEHNR and CDR2 FQNEAQ (reference sequence). The CDR3 is CASSLGVDRVWDEQYF. The DNA of the CDR3 is TGTGCCAGCAGCTTAGGTGTGGACAGGGTTTGGGACGAGCAGTACTTC.

The chain joins TRBV14 to TRBJ2-7; 8 bases match TRBD2. The junction had 13 bases not matched to a gene; V was cut back by 4 bases and J by 5 bases. The germline V gene has CDR1 SGHDN and CDR2 FVKESK. The CDR3 consists of 16 residues. CDR3 loop: CASSLLRRGARNEQYF. In nucleotides, the CDR3 is TGTGCCAGCAGCCTCCTTCGGCGGGGGGCGCGGAACGAGCAGTACTTC.

The chain is built from TRBV9 and TRBJ2-7, with D tentatively TRBD1 (6 bases). The length of the CDR3 is 14 residues. The V end lost 4 bases, the J end lost 2 bases, and 13 bases lay between the germline ends. Germline CDR1 reads SGDLS; CDR2 reads YYNGEE. CDR3 bases: TGTGCCAGCAGCCCTTGGGACATAGCCTACGAGCAGTACTTC. It codes for CASSPWDIAYEQYF. Supplemented by reference TRBV9 and TRBJ2-7, the full variable domain reads DSGVTQTPKHLITATGQRVTLRCSPRSGDLSVYWYQQSLDQGLQFLIQYYNGEERAKGNILERFSAQQFPDLHSELNLSSLELGDSALYFCASSPWDIAYEQYFGPGTRLTVT.

The genes are TRBV27 and TRBJ2-5, with 9 bases aligning to TRBD1. With 3 bases clipped from V and 5 bases from J, the junction kept 7 bases outside the gene matches. There are 15 residues in the CDR3. Germline CDR1 reads MNHEY; CDR2 reads SMNVEV (reference sequence). The CDR3: CASSLGQGGKETQYF. DNA for the CDR3: TGTGCCAGCAGTTTGGGACAGGGAGGGAAGGAGACCCAGTACTTC.

This clone is a singleton in its sample. The rearrangement links TRBV7-2 to TRBJ1-4, with 7 nucleotides matching TRBD1. Looked up from germline, CDR1 is SGHTA and CDR2 is FQGNSA. This CDR3 contains 14 residues. The junction had 2 bases not matched to a gene; V was cut back by 4 bases and J by 3 bases. CDR3 in amino acids: CASSSDRANEKLFF. The CDR3 bases are TGTGCCAGCAGCTCCGACAGGGCTAATGAAAAACTGTTTTTT.

The chain has TRBV11-2 and TRBJ1-1; tentative D call: TRBD1 (5 bases). Trimming took off 1 base at V and 3 bases at J, with 18 bases between the two ends. The CDR3 is 17 amino acids. Germline CDR1 and CDR2: SGHAT and FQNNGV. CDR3 amino acids: CASSLVGTGWWDTEAFF. CDR3 sequence (DNA): TGTGCCAGCAGCTTAGTAGGTACAGGCTGGTGGGACACTGAAGCTTTCTTT.

The V call is TRBV6-5, the J call TRBJ1-3, with D perhaps TRBD1 (5 bases). CDR1 and CDR2 (germline): MNHEY, SVGAGI. V was trimmed by 6 bases and J by 0 bases, leaving 12 bases between them. This CDR3 has 15 residues. This CDR3 reads CASSRQTNSGNTIYF. CDR3 coding DNA: TGTGCCAGCAGCCGACAGACCAACTCTGGAAACACCATATATTTT.

V is TRBV5-8 and J is TRBJ1-2, with 7 bases that match TRBD1. Germline V gene data show CDR1 as SGHTS and CDR2 as YDEGEE. The CDR3 has 16 amino acids. Trimming removed 3 bases from V and 4 bases from J; junction bases left unmatched: 12. This CDR3 is CASSSNQGVYLYGYTF. As DNA, the CDR3 is TGTGCCAGCAGCTCGAATCAGGGGGTTTACCTCTATGGCTACACCTTC. Full variable domain (rest looked up from reference TRBV5-8 and TRBJ1-2): EAGVTQSPTHLIKTRGQQATLRCSPISGHTSVYWYQQALGLGLQFLLWYDEGEERNRGNFPPRFSGRQFPNYSSELNVNALELEDSALYLCASSSNQGVYLYGYTFGSGTRLTVV.

Only one count was recorded for this clone. This chain links TRBV11-2 with TRBJ2-1, with 7 bases matching TRBD2. Germline values: CDR1 SGHAT, CDR2 FQNNGV. V was clipped by 0 bases and J by 0 bases; unmatched bases: 5. The CDR3 has 17 residues. The CDR3 is CASSLETWGGSYNEQFF. CDR3 sequence (DNA): TGTGCCAGCAGCTTAGAGACGTGGGGGGGCTCCTACAATGAGCAGTTCTTC.

This chain links TRBV7-3 with TRBJ2-7; the match to TRBD1 covers 9 bases. Unmatched junction bases numbered 10, after V lost 5 bases and J lost 5 bases. CDR3 length: 15 residues. From germline, CDR1 is SGHTA and CDR2 FQGTGA. The DNA for the CDR3 is TGTGCCAGCAGCCGCGGGACAGGGACTTTCAACGAGCAGTACTTC. It codes for CASSRGTGTFNEQYF. Using reference TRBV7-3 and TRBJ2-7 for the parts outside the CDR3, the full variable domain is GAGVSQTPSNKVTEKGKYVELRCDPISGHTALYWYRQSLGQGPEFLIYFQGTGAADDSGLPNDRFFAVRPEGSVSTLKIQRTERGDSAVYLCASSRGTGTFNEQYFGPGTRLTVT.

The chain combines TRBV15 with TRBJ1-2; possibly TRBD1 for D (6 bases). V lost 5 bases and J lost 2, with 9 bases in between. This CDR3 is built from 13 residues. Germline CDR1 and CDR2: LNHNV and YYDKDF (reference sequence). The CDR3 region has the DNA TGTGCCACCAGCGGCAGGGGAAACTATGGCTACACCTTC. Encoded protein: CATSGRGNYGYTF. Filled out from reference TRBV15 and TRBJ1-2, the complete variable domain reads DAMVIQNPRYQVTQFGKPVTLSCSQTLNHNVMYWYQQKSSQAPKLLFHYYDKDFNNEADTPDNFQSRRPNTSFCFLDIRSPGLGDTAMYLCATSGRGNYGYTFGSGTRLTVV.

The CDR3 region is CAWSGGTRDQPQHF. CDR3 sequence (DNA): TGTGCCTGGAGTGGAGGAACGCGGGATCAGCCCCAGCATTTT. The chain combines TRBV30 with TRBJ1-5, with D uncertain. The CDR3 sequence is 14 residues long. Germline CDR1 and CDR2: GTSNPN and SVGIG (reference sequence). The ends were cut back, 1 base at V and 5 bases at J, with 12 bases in the middle.

The chain carries TRBV24-1 and TRBJ2-6; no clear D. The germline gives CDR1 KGHDR, CDR2 SFDVKD. The V and J ends lost 7 bases and 0 bases respectively, with 6 bases between them. This CDR3 has 14 residues. CDR3 coding DNA: TGTGCCACCAGCCCGGTCTCTGGGGCCAACGTCCTGACTTTC. Translation gives CATSPVSGANVLTF.